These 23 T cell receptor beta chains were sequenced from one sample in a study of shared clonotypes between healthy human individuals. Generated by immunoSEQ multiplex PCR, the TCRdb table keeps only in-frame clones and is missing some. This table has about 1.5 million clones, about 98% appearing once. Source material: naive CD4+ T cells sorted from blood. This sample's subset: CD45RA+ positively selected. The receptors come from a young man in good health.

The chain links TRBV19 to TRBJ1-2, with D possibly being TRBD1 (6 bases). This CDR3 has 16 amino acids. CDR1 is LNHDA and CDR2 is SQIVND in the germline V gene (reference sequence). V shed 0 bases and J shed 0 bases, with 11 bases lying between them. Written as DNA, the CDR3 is TGTGCCAGTAGTATAGATGCCAGGGGAGCTAACTATGGCTACACCTTC. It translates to CASSIDARGANYGYTF.

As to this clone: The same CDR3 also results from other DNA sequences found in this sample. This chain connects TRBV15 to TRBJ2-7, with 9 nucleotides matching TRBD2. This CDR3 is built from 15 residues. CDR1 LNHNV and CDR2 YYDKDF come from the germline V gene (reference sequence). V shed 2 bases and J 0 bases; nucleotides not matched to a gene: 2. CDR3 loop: CATSRLAGSSYEQYF. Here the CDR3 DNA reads TGTGCCACCAGCAGACTAGCGGGGAGCTCCTACGAGCAGTACTTC. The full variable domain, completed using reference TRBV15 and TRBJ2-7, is DAMVIQNPRYQVTQFGKPVTLSCSQTLNHNVMYWYQQKSSQAPKLLFHYYDKDFNNEADTPDNFQSRRPNTSFCFLDIRSPGLGDTAMYLCATSRLAGSSYEQYFGPGTRLTVT.

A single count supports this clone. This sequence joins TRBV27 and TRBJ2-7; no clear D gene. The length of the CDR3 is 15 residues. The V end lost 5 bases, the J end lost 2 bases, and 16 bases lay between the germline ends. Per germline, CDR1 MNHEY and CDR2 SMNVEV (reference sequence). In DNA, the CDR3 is TGTGCCAGCAGTCGAGCCCGGACGGCTACCTACGAGCAGTACTTC. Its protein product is CASSRARTATYEQYF.

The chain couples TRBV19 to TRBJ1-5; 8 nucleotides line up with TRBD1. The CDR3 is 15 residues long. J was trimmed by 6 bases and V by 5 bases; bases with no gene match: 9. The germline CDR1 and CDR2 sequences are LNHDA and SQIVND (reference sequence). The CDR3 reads CASSDQGAMGQPQHF. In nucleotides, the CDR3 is TGTGCCAGTAGTGACCAGGGGGCAATGGGTCAGCCCCAGCATTTT.

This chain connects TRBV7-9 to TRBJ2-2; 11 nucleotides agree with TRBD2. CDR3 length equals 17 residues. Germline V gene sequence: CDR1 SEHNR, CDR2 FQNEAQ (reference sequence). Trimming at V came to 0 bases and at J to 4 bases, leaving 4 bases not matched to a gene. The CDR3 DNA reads TGTGCCAGCAGCTTAGCCACTAGCGGGAGAATCACCGGGGAGCTGTTTTTT. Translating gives CASSLATSGRITGELFF.

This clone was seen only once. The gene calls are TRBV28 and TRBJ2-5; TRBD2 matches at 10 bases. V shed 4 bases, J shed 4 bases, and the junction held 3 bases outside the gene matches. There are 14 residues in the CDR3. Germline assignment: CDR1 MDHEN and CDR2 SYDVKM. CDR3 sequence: CASSSSGSAETQYF. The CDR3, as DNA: TGTGCCAGCAGTTCTAGCGGGAGCGCAGAGACCCAGTACTTC.

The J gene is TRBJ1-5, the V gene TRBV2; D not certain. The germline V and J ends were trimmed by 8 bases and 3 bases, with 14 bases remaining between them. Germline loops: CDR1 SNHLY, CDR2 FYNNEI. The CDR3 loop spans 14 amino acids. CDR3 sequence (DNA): TGTGCCAGCGGGGATTGGGAGACCAATCAGCCCCAGCATTTT. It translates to CASGDWETNQPQHF. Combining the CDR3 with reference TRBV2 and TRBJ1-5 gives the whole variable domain EPEVTQTPSHQVTQMGQEVILRCVPISNHLYFYWYRQILGQKVEFLVSFYNNEISEKSEIFDDQFSVERPDGSNFTLKIRSTKLEDSAMYFCASGDWETNQPQHFGDGTRLSIL.

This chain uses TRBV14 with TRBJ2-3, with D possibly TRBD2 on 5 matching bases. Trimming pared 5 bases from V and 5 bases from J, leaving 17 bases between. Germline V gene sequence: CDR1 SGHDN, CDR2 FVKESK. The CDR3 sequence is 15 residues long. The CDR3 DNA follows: TGTGCCAGCAGCTACCAAACGGTAGAGGGAGATACGCAGTATTTT. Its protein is CASSYQTVEGDTQYF.

The CDR3 here is CASSYTGLPDTQYF. CDR3 sequence (DNA): TGTGCCAGCAGTTACACAGGACTCCCAGATACGCAGTATTTT. This rearrangement joins TRBV6-5 to TRBJ2-3, with D tentatively TRBD1 or TRBD2 (5 bases each). The CDR3 contains 14 residues. V shed 2 bases and J shed 4 bases, with 10 bases lying between them. Germline assignment: CDR1 MNHEY and CDR2 SVGAGI.

For the CDR3, the DNA is TGTGCCAGCAGCTTACGTGCGGCCGTGATGAGGGAGGGTACCGGGGAGCTGTTTTTT. It codes for CASSLRAAVMREGTGELFF. This chain connects TRBV11-2 to TRBJ2-2, with 7 bases matching TRBD2. Germline V gene lookup returns CDR1 SGHAT and CDR2 FQNNGV. The CDR3 totals 19 residues. The junction had 17 bases not matched to a gene; V was cut back by 2 bases and J by 5 bases.

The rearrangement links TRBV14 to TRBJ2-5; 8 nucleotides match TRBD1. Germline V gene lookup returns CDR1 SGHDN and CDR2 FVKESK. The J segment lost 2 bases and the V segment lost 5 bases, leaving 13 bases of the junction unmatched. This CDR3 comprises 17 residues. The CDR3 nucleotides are TGTGCCAGCAGCTATGCTCCACGGACAGGGTATCAAGAGACCCAGTACTTC. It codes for CASSYAPRTGYQETQYF. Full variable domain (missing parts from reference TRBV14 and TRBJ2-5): EAGVTQFPSHSVIEKGQTVTLRCDPISGHDNLYWYRRVMGKEIKFLLHFVKESKQDESGMPNNRFLAERTGGTYSTLKVQPAELEDSGVYFCASSYAPRTGYQETQYFGPGTRLLVL.

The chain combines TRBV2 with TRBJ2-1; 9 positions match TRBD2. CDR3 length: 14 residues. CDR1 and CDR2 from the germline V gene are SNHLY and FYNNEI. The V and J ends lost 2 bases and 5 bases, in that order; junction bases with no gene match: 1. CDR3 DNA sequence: TGTGCCAGCAGTGAAATAGCGGGAGACAATGAGCAGTTCTTC. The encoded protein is CASSEIAGDNEQFF.

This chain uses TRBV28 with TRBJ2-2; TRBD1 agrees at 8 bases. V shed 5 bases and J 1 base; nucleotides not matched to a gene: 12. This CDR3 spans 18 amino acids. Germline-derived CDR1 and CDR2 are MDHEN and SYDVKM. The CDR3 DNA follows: TGTGCCAGCAGTGGCAATACCGGGACAGGAAGGAACACCGGGGAGCTGTTTTTT. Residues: CASSGNTGTGRNTGELFF.

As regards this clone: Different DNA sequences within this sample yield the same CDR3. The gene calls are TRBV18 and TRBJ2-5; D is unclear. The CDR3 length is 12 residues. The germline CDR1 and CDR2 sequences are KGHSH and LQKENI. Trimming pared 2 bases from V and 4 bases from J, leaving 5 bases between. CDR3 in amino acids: CASSPSLETQYF. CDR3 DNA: TGTGCCAGCTCACCATCTTTAGAGACCCAGTACTTC.

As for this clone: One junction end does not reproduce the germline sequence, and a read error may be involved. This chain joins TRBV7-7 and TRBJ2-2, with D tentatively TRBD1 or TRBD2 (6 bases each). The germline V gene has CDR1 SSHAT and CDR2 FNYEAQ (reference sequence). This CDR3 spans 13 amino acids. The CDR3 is CASSLGGTGELFF. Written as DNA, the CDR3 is TGTGCTAGCAGCTTAGGGGGGACCGGGGAGCTGTTTTTT.

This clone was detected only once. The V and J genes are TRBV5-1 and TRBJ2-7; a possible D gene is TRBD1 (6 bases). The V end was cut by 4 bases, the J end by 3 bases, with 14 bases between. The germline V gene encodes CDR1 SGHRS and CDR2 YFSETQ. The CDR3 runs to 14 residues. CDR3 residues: CASSGRDISYEQYF. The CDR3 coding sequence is TGCGCCAGCAGCGGCCGGGACATCAGCTACGAGCAGTACTTC.

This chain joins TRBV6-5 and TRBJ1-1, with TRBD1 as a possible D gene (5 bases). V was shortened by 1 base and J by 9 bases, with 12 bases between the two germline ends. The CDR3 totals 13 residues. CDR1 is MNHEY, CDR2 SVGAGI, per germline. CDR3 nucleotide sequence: TGTGCCAGCAGTTACTTAGAACAGGAGAAAGCTTTCTTT. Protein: CASSYLEQEKAFF.

The CDR3 here is CASSQQGVDQPQHF. The CDR3 nucleotides are TGTGCCAGCAGCCAACAGGGGGTTGATCAGCCCCAGCATTTT. The rearrangement joins TRBV13 to TRBJ1-5; 8 bases line up with TRBD1. There are 14 residues in the CDR3. Germline loops: CDR1 PRHDT, CDR2 FYEKMQ (reference sequence). V gave up 5 bases and J gave up 5 bases; unmatched junction bases: 5.

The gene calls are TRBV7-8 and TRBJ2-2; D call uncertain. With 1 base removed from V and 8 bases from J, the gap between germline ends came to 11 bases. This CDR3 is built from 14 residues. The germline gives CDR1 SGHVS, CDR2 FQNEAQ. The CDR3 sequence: CASSLGTPEGELFF. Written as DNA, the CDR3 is TGTGCCAGCAGCTTAGGGACCCCAGAAGGGGAGCTGTTTTTT.

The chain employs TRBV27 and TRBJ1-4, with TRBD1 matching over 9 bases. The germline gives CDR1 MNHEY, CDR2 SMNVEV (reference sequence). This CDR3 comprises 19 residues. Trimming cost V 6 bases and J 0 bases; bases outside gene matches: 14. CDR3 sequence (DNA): TGTGCCAGCAGCCAACTTTACGGGACAGGGCCAGCAACTAATGAAAAACTGTTTTTT. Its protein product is CASSQLYGTGPATNEKLFF.

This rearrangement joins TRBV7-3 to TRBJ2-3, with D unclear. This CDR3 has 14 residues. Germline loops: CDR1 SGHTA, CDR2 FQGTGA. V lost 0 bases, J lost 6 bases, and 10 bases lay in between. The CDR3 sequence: CASSLTGLRDTQYF. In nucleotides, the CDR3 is TGTGCCAGCAGCTTAACTGGTCTTCGCGATACGCAGTATTTT.

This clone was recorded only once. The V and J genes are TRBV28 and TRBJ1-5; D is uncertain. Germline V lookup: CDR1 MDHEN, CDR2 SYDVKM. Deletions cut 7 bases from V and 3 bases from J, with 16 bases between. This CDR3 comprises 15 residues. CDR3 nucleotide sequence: TGTGCCAGCAATTCCCGCGAGGGCTTCAATCAGCCCCAGCATTTT. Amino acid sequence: CASNSREGFNQPQHF.

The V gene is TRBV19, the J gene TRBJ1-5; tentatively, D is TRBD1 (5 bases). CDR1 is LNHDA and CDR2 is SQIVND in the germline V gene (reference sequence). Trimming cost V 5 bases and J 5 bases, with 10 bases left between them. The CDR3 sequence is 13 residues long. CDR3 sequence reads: CASSVDIDQPQHF. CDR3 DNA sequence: TGTGCCAGTAGTGTGGACATTGATCAGCCCCAGCATTTT.